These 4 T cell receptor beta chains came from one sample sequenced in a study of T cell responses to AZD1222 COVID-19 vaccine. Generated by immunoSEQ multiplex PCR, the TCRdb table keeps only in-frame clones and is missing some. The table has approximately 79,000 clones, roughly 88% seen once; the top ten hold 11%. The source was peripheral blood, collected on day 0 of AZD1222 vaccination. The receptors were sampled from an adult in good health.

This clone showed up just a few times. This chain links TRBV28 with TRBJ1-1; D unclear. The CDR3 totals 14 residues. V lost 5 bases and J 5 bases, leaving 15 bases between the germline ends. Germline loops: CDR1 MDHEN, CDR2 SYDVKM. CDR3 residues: CASSRPDDRTEAFF. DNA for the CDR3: TGTGCCAGCAGTCGACCCGACGATCGGACTGAAGCTTTCTTT.

In DNA form, the CDR3 reads TGTGCCAGCTCCCCGGGGAGCCTTTCGGGCAATCAGCCCCAGCATTTT. It specifies CASSPGSLSGNQPQHF. This chain connects TRBV18 to TRBJ1-5, with D hard to call. Deletions cut 6 bases from V and 2 bases from J, with 17 bases between. Germline CDR1 reads KGHSH; CDR2 reads LQKENI. The length of the CDR3 is 16 residues.

In DNA, the CDR3 is TGTGCCAGCAGCGTACCACCCTGGACAGGGGGAGATGAAAAACTGTTTTTT. Translating gives CASSVPPWTGGDEKLFF. The chain combines TRBV9 with TRBJ1-4, with 10 positions matching TRBD1. Germline assignment: CDR1 SGDLS and CDR2 YYNGEE. The CDR3 is 17 residues long. V gave up 1 base and J gave up 6 bases; unmatched junction bases: 9. Together with reference TRBV9 and TRBJ1-4, the CDR3 gives the full variable domain: DSGVTQTPKHLITATGQRVTLRCSPRSGDLSVYWYQQSLDQGLQFLIQYYNGEERAKGNILERFSAQQFPDLHSELNLSSLELGDSALYFCASSVPPWTGGDEKLFFGSGTQLSVL.

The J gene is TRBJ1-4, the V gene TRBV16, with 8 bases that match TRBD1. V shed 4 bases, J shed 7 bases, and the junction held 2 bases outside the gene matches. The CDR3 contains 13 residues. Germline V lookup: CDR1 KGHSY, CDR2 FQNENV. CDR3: CASSRDRSEKLFF. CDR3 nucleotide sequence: TGTGCCAGCAGCCGGGACAGGAGTGAAAAACTGTTTTTT.